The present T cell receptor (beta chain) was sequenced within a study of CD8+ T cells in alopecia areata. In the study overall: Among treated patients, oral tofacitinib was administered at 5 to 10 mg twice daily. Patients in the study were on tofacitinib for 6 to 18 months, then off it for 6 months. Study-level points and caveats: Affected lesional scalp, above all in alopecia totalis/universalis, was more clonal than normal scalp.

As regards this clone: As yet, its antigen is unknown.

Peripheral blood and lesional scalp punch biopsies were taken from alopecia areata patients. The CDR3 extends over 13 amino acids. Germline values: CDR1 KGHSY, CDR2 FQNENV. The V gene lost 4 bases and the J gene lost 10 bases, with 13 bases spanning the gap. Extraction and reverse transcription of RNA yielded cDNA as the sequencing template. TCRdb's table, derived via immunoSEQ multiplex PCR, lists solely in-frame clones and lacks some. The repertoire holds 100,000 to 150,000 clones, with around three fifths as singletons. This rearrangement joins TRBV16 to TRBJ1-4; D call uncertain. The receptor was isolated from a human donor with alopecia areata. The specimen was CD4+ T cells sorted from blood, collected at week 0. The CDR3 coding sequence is TGTGCCAGCAGCCGTCGGGCTGACGTAAAACTGTTTTTT. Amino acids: CASSRRADVKLFF.